This TCR beta chain was captured in a study of OX40 agonist ivuxolimab in advanced cancers. Study in general: The study treated patients with ivuxolimab, an agonistic anti-OX40 (CD134) antibody. Three patients, one with hepatocellular carcinoma and two with cutaneous melanoma, responded partially.

TCRdb's copy holds only in-frame clones and misses some; the assay was immunoSEQ multiplex PCR. The sample shows roughly 48,000 clones, 75% to 85% of them seen only once. As concerns this clone: Its antigen remains unidentified.

Germline V gene lookup returns CDR1 SGHRS and CDR2 YFSETQ. With V trimmed by 1 base and J by 6 bases, 6 bases remained unmatched. CDR3 length equals 16 residues. Study results and limitations: The CD4+ and CD8+ T cells in the blood had expanded clonally by week 6 at 0.1 to 3.0 mg/kg. Average numbers of expanded clones were greater in CD8+ T cells than in CD4+.

The gene calls are TRBV5-1 and TRBJ2-1; 11 nucleotides line up with TRBD1. This TCR was recovered from an adult with an advanced solid tumor such as melanoma, head and neck, liver or kidney cancer. The sequencing here drew on CD4+ or CD8+ T cells sorted from blood, taken in a trial of the OX40 agonist ivuxolimab. The CDR3 sequence: CASSLTGTGGRNEQFF. CDR3 coding DNA: TGCGCCAGCAGCTTGACCGGGACAGGGGGTCGCAATGAGCAGTTCTTC.